These 12 T cell receptor beta chains were all obtained from the same sample, sequenced in a study of blood T cells in healthy people across ages (dated by TCRdb to the mid-2010s). Libraries came from 5' RACE. Reads for this sample came from an Illumina HiSeq 2500. The second PCR ran for about 6 to 12 cycles and used a J-beta primer mix along with a sample-barcoded 5' primer. TCRdb's own reprocessing of the public reads used fastp at Q25 and MiXCR and kept productive beta chains. Identical CDR3 protein sequences are pooled into one entry, listed with their most common genes and DNA. The sample has 1 million or so distinct CDR3 sequences on record, roughly 24% of them singletons. Approximately 0.7% of the sample rests with the top ten. This same sample was also part of a study on T cells of mothers and their children.

Sequenced sample: blood. Receptor source: a girl between 2 and 10 years old in good health.

This clonotype has more than one count but fewer than ten. The V gene is TRBV2, the J gene TRBJ2-5, with 9 bases matching TRBD2. The J call could be wrong; TRBJ2-7 is a better fit for the DNA end. The length of the CDR3 is 15 residues. The germline gives CDR1 SNHLY, CDR2 FYNNEI. The CDR3: CASTSPALAGYEQYF. The CDR3, as DNA: TGTGCCAGCACCTCACCGGCGCTAGCGGGGTACGAGCAGTACTTC.

Only a few counts were recorded for this clonotype. The chain links TRBV27 to TRBJ2-3, with 11 bases fitting TRBD2. The CDR3 is made up of 14 amino acids. Per the germline V gene, CDR1 is MNHEY and CDR2 is SMNVEV (reference sequence). V trimming: 4 bases; J trimming: 8 bases; junction bases outside the gene matches: 5. DNA for the CDR3: TGTGCCAGCAGTTCACTAGCGGGGGCCTCTACGCAGTATTTT. Protein sequence: CASSSLAGASTQYF.

This clonotype came up a few times. CDR3 protein: CASSFSGRAPGEQFF. CDR3 coding DNA: TGTGCCAGCAGTTTTAGCGGGAGGGCTCCGGGGGAGCAGTTCTTC. This sequence joins TRBV28 and TRBJ2-5, with 11 positions matching TRBD2. The DNA end favors TRBJ2-1, so the J call may be wrong. This CDR3 contains 15 residues. The germline CDR1 and CDR2 sequences are MDHEN and SYDVKM.

This clonotype was detected a few times. This chain connects TRBV20-1 to TRBJ2-1, with 9 bases matching TRBD1. The length of the CDR3 is 16 residues. Per germline, CDR1 DFQATT and CDR2 SNEGSKA (reference sequence). J was trimmed by 3 bases and V by 4 bases; bases with no gene match: 10. Here the CDR3 reads CSAIGQGRKGYNEQFF. The CDR3 bases are TGCAGTGCTATAGGACAGGGGAGGAAAGGCTACAATGAGCAGTTCTTC.

This clonotype was counted only a few times. The V gene is TRBV6-5, the J gene TRBJ1-1; unclear D gene. Trimming removed 5 bases at V and 3 bases at J, with 16 bases between. CDR1 and CDR2 (germline): MNHEY, SVGAGI. This CDR3 contains 15 residues. CDR3 nucleotides: TGTGCCAGCAGTAGACCCGGATTTAGCCACACTGAAGCTTTCTTT. Amino acid sequence: CASSRPGFSHTEAFF.

The rearrangement joins TRBV20-1 to TRBJ2-5; possibly TRBD2 for D (5 bases). CDR3 length: 16 residues. Germline CDR1 DFQATT, CDR2 SNEGSKA (reference sequence). The V end lost 3 bases, the J end lost 2 bases, and 19 bases lay between the germline ends. The CDR3 bases are TGCAGTGCTAGGGTAGCGAGGTACGCGTGGCAAGAGACCCAGTACTTC. This sequence encodes CSARVARYAWQETQYF.

V and J are TRBV19 and TRBJ2-7; 10 bases match TRBD1. The last part of the DNA fits TRBJ2-5 better; the J call may be wrong. This CDR3 is built from 15 residues. Germline CDR1 LNHDA, CDR2 SQIVND (reference sequence). CDR3 in DNA: TGTGCCAGTAGTGTGACAGGGGGCGTATCAGAGACCCAGTACTTC. This codes for CASSVTGGVSETQYF.

The chain employs TRBV4-2 and TRBJ2-2; D is perhaps TRBD1 or TRBD2 (5 bases each). CDR1 is LGHNA, CDR2 YNFKEQ, per germline. The CDR3 contains 18 residues. V was pared by 0 bases and J by 1 base, with 15 bases between. The chain's CDR3 is CASSQETPRGRNTGELFF. In DNA, the CDR3 is TGTGCCAGCAGCCAAGAAACACCGAGGGGAAGGAACACCGGGGAGCTGTTTTTT.

This clonotype was detected a few times. The V call is TRBV11-1, the J call TRBJ2-5; 9 nucleotides agree with TRBD2. CDR1 is SGHAT, CDR2 FQDESV, per germline (reference sequence). Trimming cost V 2 bases and J 5 bases; bases outside gene matches: 9. CDR3 length equals 16 residues. The CDR3 spells CASSLQTMSGRETQYF. The DNA for the CDR3 is TGTGCCAGCAGCTTACAAACTATGAGCGGGAGGGAGACCCAGTACTTC. Full variable domain (missing parts from reference TRBV11-1 and TRBJ2-5): EAEVAQSPRYKITEKSQAVAFWCDPISGHATLYWYRQILGQGPELLVQFQDESVVDDSQLPKDRFSAERLKGVDSTLKIQPAELGDSAMYLCASSLQTMSGRETQYFGPGTRLLVL.

The V and J genes are TRBV12-3 or TRBV12-4 and TRBJ1-2; tentatively, D is TRBD1 (5 bases). Trimming removed 1 base from V and 5 bases from J, with 8 bases in between. CDR3 size: 13 residues. The CDR3 DNA is TGTGCCAGCAGTTTAGGGGGCGAGTATGGCTACACCTTC. It translates to CASSLGGEYGYTF.

This clonotype was counted between two and nine times. The chain uses TRBV29-1 and TRBJ2-7; 10 nucleotides match TRBD1. The V gene's germline CDR1 is SQVTM and CDR2 ANQGSEA. The ends lost 6 bases at V and 2 bases at J; junction bases unmatched: 10. The CDR3 runs to 15 residues. CDR3 DNA: TGCAGCGTCGCCCCCGGGACAGGGGCTCCCTACGAGCAGTACTTC. Amino acids: CSVAPGTGAPYEQYF.

J is TRBJ2-7 and V is TRBV2; no reliable D call. Germline assignment: CDR1 SNHLY and CDR2 FYNNEI. V shed 6 bases and J shed 7 bases, with 13 bases lying between them. The CDR3 extends over 12 amino acids. CDR3: CASSPTNGEQYF. The CDR3 DNA is TGTGCCAGCAGCCCGACCAATGGGGAGCAGTACTTC.